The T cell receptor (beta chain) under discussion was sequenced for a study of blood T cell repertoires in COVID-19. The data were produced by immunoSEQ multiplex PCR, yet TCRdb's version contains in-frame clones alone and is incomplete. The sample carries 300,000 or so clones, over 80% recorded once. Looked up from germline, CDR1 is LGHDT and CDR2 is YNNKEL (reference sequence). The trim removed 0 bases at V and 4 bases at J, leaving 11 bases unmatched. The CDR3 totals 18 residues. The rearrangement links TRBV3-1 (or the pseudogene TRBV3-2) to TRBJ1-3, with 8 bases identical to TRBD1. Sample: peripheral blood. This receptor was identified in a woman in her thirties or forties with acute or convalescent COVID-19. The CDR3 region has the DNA TGTGCCAGCAGCCAAGATCGGGGCATCCGGGACAGGGGAAACACCATATATTTT. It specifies CASSQDRGIRDRGNTIYF.